These 29 T cell receptor beta chains were all obtained from the same sample, sequenced in a study of CD8 T cells in ankylosing spondylitis. TCRdb called the 5' RACE reads again in MiXCR, with one record for every CDR3 protein. The sample includes approximately 140,000 distinct CDR3 sequences, around 42% of them seen just once. Sequencing was performed on synovial fluid, either unsorted or a sorted T cell fraction (not recorded which). Source of these receptors: a male donor with ankylosing spondylitis.

In its sample, this clonotype was seen a few times. This chain joins TRBV7-9 and TRBJ2-3; TRBD2 aligns across 8 bases. The CDR3 contains 17 residues. J lost 1 base, V lost 0 bases, and 6 bases had no gene match. Germline CDR1 is SEHNR and CDR2 is FQNEAQ (reference sequence). Here the CDR3 reads CASSLAGAGEGTDTQYF. CDR3 DNA sequence: TGTGCCAGCAGCTTAGCGGGAGCGGGAGAAGGCACAGATACGCAGTATTTT.

The rearrangement joins TRBV7-9 to TRBJ2-2, with D unclear. Trimming pared 0 bases from V and 7 bases from J, leaving 12 bases between. The CDR3 has 15 residues. The germline V gene encodes CDR1 SEHNR and CDR2 FQNEAQ (reference sequence). Here the CDR3 reads CASSLAETWDGELFF. In nucleotides, the CDR3 is TGTGCCAGCAGCTTAGCGGAGACTTGGGACGGGGAGCTGTTTTTT.

The chain has TRBV7-9 and TRBJ1-4, with D tentatively TRBD1 (6 bases). The length of the CDR3 is 13 residues. Trimming left V 5 bases short and J 12 bases short, with 16 bases between. CDR1 is SEHNR, CDR2 FQNEAQ, per germline (reference sequence). CDR3 coding DNA: TGTGCCAGCAGCCCCTCCGGGGGCCCGGAACTGTTTTTT. As protein: CASSPSGGPELFF.

This clonotype occurred a few times. The chain employs TRBV27 and TRBJ2-5; either TRBD1 or TRBD2 may supply D (5 bases each). This CDR3 is 13 amino acids long. Germline CDR1 and CDR2: MNHEY and SMNVEV (reference sequence). Trimming stripped 1 base from V and 5 bases from J, with 8 bases between. This CDR3 reads CASSLWGSETQYF. CDR3 nucleotide sequence: TGTGCCAGCAGTTTATGGGGGTCCGAGACCCAGTACTTC.

This chain connects TRBV4-1 to TRBJ1-5; 11 bases match TRBD1. This CDR3 has 19 residues. Germline V lookup: CDR1 MGHRA, CDR2 YSYEKL. Unmatched junction bases numbered 9, after V lost 1 base and J lost 1 base. CDR3 sequence: CASSQGMDRGLVSNQPQHF. CDR3 sequence (DNA): TGCGCCAGCAGCCAAGGCATGGACAGGGGGCTTGTGAGCAATCAGCCCCAGCATTTT.

This clonotype has ten or more counts. This rearrangement joins TRBV20-1 to TRBJ1-1; D possibly corresponds to TRBD1 (6 bases). The CDR3 loop spans 15 amino acids. The germline V gene has CDR1 DFQATT and CDR2 SNEGSKA (reference sequence). V gave up 5 bases and J gave up 3 bases, with 19 bases separating them. In nucleotides, the CDR3 is TGCAGTGCTTCAAACAGGGAAAGGATGTACACTGAAGCTTTCTTT. Protein product: CSASNRERMYTEAFF.

This clonotype occurred a few times. The rearrangement uses TRBV6-5 and TRBJ1-2; no definite D call. Per the germline V gene, CDR1 is MNHEY and CDR2 is SVGAGI. The ends were cut back, 4 bases at V and 6 bases at J, with 18 bases in the middle. The CDR3 has 15 residues. CDR3 residues: CASSFSDMSPHGYTF. The CDR3 bases are TGTGCCAGCAGTTTCTCTGACATGTCTCCCCATGGCTACACCTTC.

The genes are TRBV7-8 and TRBJ1-2; no firm D call. Trimming removed 2 bases at V and 4 bases at J, with 23 bases between. Per the germline V gene, CDR1 is SGHVS and CDR2 is FQNEAQ. The CDR3 totals 18 residues. For the CDR3, the DNA is TGTGCCAGCAGCTTACTGCCGGGCCGCCCTCGGAGGGTCTATGGCTACACCTTC. This translates into CASSLLPGRPRRVYGYTF. Together with reference TRBV7-8 and TRBJ1-2, the CDR3 gives the full variable domain: GAGVSQSPRYKVAKRGQDVALRCDPISGHVSLFWYQQALGQGPEFLTYFQNEAQLDKSGLPSDRFFAERPEGSVSTLKIQRTQQEDSAVYLCASSLLPGRPRRVYGYTFGSGTRLTVV.

This chain links TRBV20-1 with TRBJ2-4; TRBD2 might be the D (6 bases). V dropped 3 bases and J dropped 1 base, with 19 bases sitting between them. There are 17 residues in the CDR3. Germline CDR1 DFQATT, CDR2 SNEGSKA (reference sequence). The CDR3, as DNA: TGCAGTGCTAGGCAACCTGAGGGACTCTTGGCCAAAAACATTCAGTACTTC. Its protein product is CSARQPEGLLAKNIQYF.

The chain carries TRBV11-2 and TRBJ1-4; D gene uncertain. From germline, CDR1 is SGHAT and CDR2 FQNNGV. The V end lost 6 bases, the J end lost 6 bases, and 17 bases lay between the germline ends. The CDR3 totals 15 residues. The CDR3 spells CASREESLPDEKLFF. For the CDR3, the DNA is TGTGCCAGCAGGGAAGAGTCCCTTCCGGATGAAAAACTGTTTTTT.

The chain employs TRBV6-1 and TRBJ2-7; 7 bases are a match to TRBD1. Losses at the gene ends were 7 bases for V and 4 bases for J; bases not matched to a gene: 13. Germline values: CDR1 MNHNS, CDR2 SASEGT. CDR3 length: 15 residues. Here the CDR3 DNA reads TGTGCCAGCAACCGACAGGGTACGGTGTATTACGAGCAGTACTTC. Its protein is CASNRQGTVYYEQYF.

The chain joins TRBV5-1 to TRBJ2-1; D remains ambiguous. The CDR3 contains 20 residues. Germline CDR1 and CDR2: SGHRS and YFSETQ. V was pared by 4 bases and J by 2 bases, with 28 bases between. Written as DNA, the CDR3 is TGCGCCAGCAGCACCTCCCATTTCCCGGACCCAAACGGTCCCTACAATGAGCAGTTCTTC. Its protein is CASSTSHFPDPNGPYNEQFF.

V is TRBV28 and J is TRBJ2-2; the match to TRBD2 covers 15 bases. CDR3 length: 17 residues. V was pared by 3 bases and J by 7 bases, with 6 bases of the junction left unmatched. Germline assignment: CDR1 MDHEN and CDR2 SYDVKM. The DNA for the CDR3 is TGTGCCAGCAGTTTTGGACTAGCGGGAGGGCTATTCGGGGAGCTGTTTTTT. Translated: CASSFGLAGGLFGELFF.

This clonotype was seen only a few times. This chain uses TRBV29-1 with TRBJ2-1; TRBD1 aligns across 7 bases. The CDR3 has 14 residues. V shed 6 bases and J 4 bases; nucleotides not matched to a gene: 9. CDR1 and CDR2 from the germline V gene are SQVTM and ANQGSEA. CDR3 protein: CSVETGVWYNEQFF. The CDR3 nucleotides read TGCAGCGTAGAAACAGGGGTGTGGTACAATGAGCAGTTCTTC.

This clonotype was found a few times. This rearrangement joins TRBV5-6 to TRBJ2-1, with 8 bases lining up with TRBD2. CDR3 size: 14 residues. Germline assignment: CDR1 SGHDT and CDR2 YYEEEE. The V segment lost 4 bases and the J segment 13 bases; nucleotides outside the gene matches: 13. The CDR3 DNA reads as TGTGCCAGCAGCAGTTTGGGGGCGGGAGGAGACCAGTTCTTC. It translates to CASSSLGAGGDQFF.

The CDR3 spells CASSPPLGGQPNTEAFF. The CDR3 coding sequence is TGTGCCAGCAGCCCCCCATTGGGGGGACAGCCGAACACTGAAGCTTTCTTT. This chain uses TRBV12-3 or TRBV12-4 with TRBJ1-1; 7 bases fit TRBD1. V shed 6 bases and J 1 base; nucleotides not matched to a gene: 14. The CDR3 runs to 17 residues.

This clonotype was detected many times. The chain recombines TRBV27 with TRBJ2-7; tentative D call: TRBD1 (6 bases). The CDR3 covers 14 residues. With 4 bases removed from V and 3 bases from J, the gap between germline ends came to 13 bases. Germline V gene lookup returns CDR1 MNHEY and CDR2 SMNVEV (reference sequence). The CDR3 bases are TGTGCCAGCAGTTCAGCTGGACAGAACTACGAGCAGTACTTC. Its protein product is CASSSAGQNYEQYF.

The DNA of the CDR3 is TGCGCCAGCAGCCATTGGTGGGCAGGGGGTTCCTACGAGCAGTACTTC. Residues: CASSHWWAGGSYEQYF. J is TRBJ2-7 and V is TRBV4-1; TRBD1 matches 7 bases. The CDR3 is 16 amino acids. CDR1 and CDR2 (germline): MGHRA, YSYEKL. Trimming removed 3 bases from V and 1 base from J; junction bases left unmatched: 9.

In this sample, this clonotype turned up a few times. V gene TRBV5-1 combines with J gene TRBJ2-1, with 10 bases identical to TRBD2. Losses at the gene ends were 1 base for V and 6 bases for J; bases not matched to a gene: 4. This CDR3 has 15 amino acids. Germline V gives CDR1 SGHRS, CDR2 YFSETQ. CDR3 nucleotide sequence: TGCGCCAGCAGCTTGTGGCCTAGCGGGAGCAATGAGCAGTTCTTC. Its protein product is CASSLWPSGSNEQFF. The full variable domain, rest sourced from reference TRBV5-1 and TRBJ2-1, is KAGVTQTPRYLIKTRGQQVTLSCSPISGHRSVSWYQQTPGQGLQFLFEYFSETQRNKGNFPGRFSGRQFSNSRSEMNVSTLELGDSALYLCASSLWPSGSNEQFFGPGTRLTVL.

The chain employs TRBV12-3 or TRBV12-4 and TRBJ1-5; no firm D call. Between the trimmed V and J ends, which lost 4 bases and 5 bases, there was a span of 12 bases. The CDR3 is 14 amino acids. CDR3 region: CASSYWSGYQPQHF. The CDR3, as DNA: TGTGCCAGCAGTTACTGGTCGGGCTATCAGCCCCAGCATTTT.

The genes are TRBV6-2 or TRBV6-3 and TRBJ2-7; 10 bases fit TRBD2. Looked up from germline, CDR1 is MNHEY and CDR2 is SVGEGT. The V and J ends lost 6 bases and 2 bases, in that order; junction bases with no gene match: 7. The length of the CDR3 is 15 residues. CDR3 sequence: CASSIGLAGAYEQYF. DNA of the CDR3: TGTGCCAGCAGCATCGGGCTAGCGGGAGCCTACGAGCAGTACTTC.

This chain connects TRBV6-4 to TRBJ2-1, with 8 bases that match TRBD2. V lost 0 bases and J lost 6; bases outside the gene matches: 10. Germline assignment: CDR1 MRHNA and CDR2 SNTAGT. The CDR3 has 17 residues. As DNA, the CDR3 is TGTGCCAGCAGTGACTCCCCGGGACTAGGCGGAATCAATGAGCAGTTCTTC. Amino acid sequence: CASSDSPGLGGINEQFF.

In DNA, the CDR3 is TGTGCCAGCTCACCGCCTCGGTTTGGCTCCTACAATGAGCAGTTCTTC. It encodes CASSPPRFGSYNEQFF. The rearrangement links TRBV18 to TRBJ2-1; D gene ambiguous. V shed 3 bases and J shed 0 bases, with 12 bases lying between them. Germline values: CDR1 KGHSH, CDR2 LQKENI. CDR3 length equals 16 residues.

This clonotype has only a few counts. CDR3 loop: CASGLEIFRDRGLYGYTF. DNA for the CDR3: TGTGCTAGTGGTTTGGAAATTTTCCGGGACAGGGGGTTATACGGCTACACCTTC. The chain recombines TRBV12-5 with TRBJ1-2; TRBD1 aligns across 11 bases. V shed 1 base and J 8 bases; nucleotides not matched to a gene: 15. The germline V gene encodes CDR1 LGHNT and CDR2 FRNRAP. The CDR3 loop spans 18 amino acids.

This clonotype was observed a handful of times. The chain is built from TRBV29-1 and TRBJ1-2; D is possibly TRBD1 (5 bases). Per the germline V gene, CDR1 is SQVTM and CDR2 is ANQGSEA. Trimming left V 1 base short and J 2 bases short, with 17 bases between. The CDR3 runs to 16 residues. The CDR3 DNA is TGCAGCGTTGAAGGAGCTGGGACGGATCTCAACTATGGCTACACCTTC. Translated, it gives CSVEGAGTDLNYGYTF.

The rearrangement joins TRBV4-3 to TRBJ2-1; tentative D call: TRBD2 (6 bases). V lost 1 base and J lost 0, with 19 bases in between. The CDR3 runs 19 residues. Germline V gives CDR1 LGHNA, CDR2 YSLEER. The CDR3 region is CASSQGRRLAESSYNEQFF. The CDR3 nucleotides are TGCGCCAGCAGCCAAGGGCGGCGTTTAGCGGAGAGCTCCTACAATGAGCAGTTCTTC.

A few counts support this clonotype. This chain joins TRBV6-5 and TRBJ2-7; either TRBD1 or TRBD2 may fit D (5 bases each). V lost 2 bases and J 7 bases, leaving 9 bases between the germline ends. The CDR3 spans 12 residues. CDR1 and CDR2 (germline): MNHEY, SVGAGI. The DNA of the CDR3 is TGTGCCAGCAGTTACCCAGGGAGTGAGCAGTACTTC. Its translation: CASSYPGSEQYF.

The J gene is TRBJ2-1, the V gene TRBV30, with D possibly being TRBD2 (6 bases). This CDR3 comprises 11 residues. The germline V gene has CDR1 GTSNPN and CDR2 SVGIG (reference sequence). Between the trimmed V and J ends, which lost 4 bases and 13 bases, there was a span of 14 bases. CDR3 nucleotides: TGTGCCTGGACCCAGTCGGGACTTCAGTTCTTC. It is translated as CAWTQSGLQFF.

V gene TRBV10-3 combines with J gene TRBJ2-2, with 8 positions matching TRBD1. J lost 0 bases, V lost 4 bases, and 19 bases had no gene match. This CDR3 contains 21 residues. Per germline, CDR1 ENHRY and CDR2 SYGVKD. In DNA form, the CDR3 reads TGTGCCATCAGTGTTACCCCCCCCGGCAGGGGGCGCCCCCCGAACACCGGGGAGCTGTTTTTT. This encodes CAISVTPPGRGRPPNTGELFF.